This T cell receptor beta chain was sequenced during a study of breast tumors, draining lymph nodes, adjacent tissues. Study-wide findings and caveats: Tumor TCR diversity was below lymph nodes but above nontumor tissue.

One entry per CDR3 protein, called by TCRdb with MiXCR from the multiplex PCR reads. Here the sample spans fewer than 300,000 distinct CDR3 sequences, approximately 29% being singletons. Axillary draining lymph nodes of breast cancer patients supplied the node samples. Per the germline V gene, CDR1 is MNHEY and CDR2 is SMNVEV (reference sequence). Trimming left V 8 bases short and J 5 bases short, with 18 bases between. This CDR3 comprises 15 residues. This clonotype was picked up a small number of times. Its antigen is unknown. This rearrangement joins TRBV27 to TRBJ2-2; D may match TRBD1 or TRBD2 (5 bases each). Specimen: axillary lymph node tissue. This TCR derives from a female donor with breast cancer. Some clones in this sample may be carry-over from other donors' samples. This CDR3 is CASGSPGPRTGELFF. CDR3 nucleotide sequence: TGTGCCAGCGGATCGCCGGGACCGAGGACCGGGGAGCTGTTTTTT.